This T cell receptor beta chain came from a study of shared clonotypes between healthy human individuals. The DNA input per sorted-subset replicate PCR was 200 ng, corresponding to some 33,000 T cell genomes. Using immunoSEQ multiplex PCR, the repertoire was profiled, and TCRdb retains in-frame clones only, with some absent. The data show over a million clones, roughly 96% seen once. Trimming took off 8 bases at V and 11 bases at J, with 23 bases between the two ends. The germline V gene encodes CDR1 SGHTA and CDR2 FQGNSA. This CDR3 has 14 residues. General observations from the study: Clonotypes not shared had lower generation probabilities than those common to all four donors. Since donors were few, the genetic and exposure-history diversity represented was limited.

A note on this clone: Its antigen is not known.

Sequenced sample: naive CD4+ T cells sorted from blood. The subset: CD45RA+ positively selected. J is TRBJ2-3 and V is TRBV7-2; the D gene could be TRBD1 or TRBD2 (5 bases each). The clonotype originates from a man aged 30 to 45 in good health. The CDR3 DNA reads as TGTGCCAGCGGGTCGGGGACCCCCGGAGAAGTGCAGTATTTT. Translating it yields CASGSGTPGEVQYF.